Shown below are 15 T cell receptor beta chains from a single sample sequenced in a study of Ad26.COV2.S vaccination and SARS-CoV-2 variants. Described treatment: roughly 19 received Ad26.COV2.S at low or high dose, single or two shots; about 5 received placebo; per-sample allocation not given. Vaccine and placebo recipients were sampled on day 63 after the first injection. Clones were sequenced by immunoSEQ multiplex PCR, and TCRdb holds only the in-frame ones, with some missing. The profile shows hundreds of thousands of clones, around nine tenths of them singletons. Sequenced material: peripheral blood, taken in a trial of Ad26.COV2.S vaccine versus placebo. The receptors here all came from a person between 18 and 65 years old who received the Ad26.COV2.S COVID-19 vaccine or a placebo.

On this clone: Other DNA variants within this sample encode the same CDR3. The V gene is TRBV5-1, the J gene TRBJ2-5; the D is unclear. Trimming cost V 2 bases and J 1 base, with 6 bases left between them. The CDR3 covers 13 residues. Looked up from germline, CDR1 is SGHRS and CDR2 is YFSETQ. The CDR3 here is CASSLTVQETQYF. The CDR3, as DNA: TGCGCCAGCAGCTTAACCGTCCAAGAGACCCAGTACTTC.

This sequence joins TRBV5-6 and TRBJ2-3, with 12 bases matching TRBD2. The CDR3 consists of 18 residues. Looked up from germline, CDR1 is SGHDT and CDR2 is YYEEEE. The J segment lost 0 bases and the V segment lost 4 bases, leaving 9 bases of the junction unmatched. In nucleotides, the CDR3 is TGTGCCAGCAGCCTTCGGACTAGCGGGATGGGTAGCACAGATACGCAGTATTTT. Residues: CASSLRTSGMGSTDTQYF.

This clone showed up just once. The chain employs TRBV13 and TRBJ2-7; 8 bases fit TRBD1. Germline assignment: CDR1 PRHDT and CDR2 FYEKMQ (reference sequence). The CDR3 contains 15 residues. Trimming took 0 bases from V and 4 from J; bases not matched to a gene: 5. CDR3 region: CASSLGRQGAYEQYF. The CDR3 DNA is TGTGCCAGCAGCTTAGGGCGGCAGGGGGCGTACGAGCAGTACTTC.

This chain links TRBV18 with TRBJ2-1, with 7 bases identical to TRBD1. The CDR3 length is 17 residues. Germline V gene data show CDR1 as KGHSH and CDR2 as LQKENI. After removal of 3 bases from V and 0 bases from J, the junction contained 8 bases not matched to a gene. CDR3 DNA: TGTGCCAGCTCACCCTCCCTTGGACAGGACTCCTACAATGAGCAGTTCTTC. It is translated as CASSPSLGQDSYNEQFF.

This chain connects TRBV6-6 to TRBJ1-1; D might be TRBD1 (5 bases). Trimming stripped 0 bases from V and 6 bases from J, with 14 bases between. The CDR3 totals 15 residues. Germline loops: CDR1 MNHNY, CDR2 SVGAGI (reference sequence). CDR3 nucleotides: TGTGCCAGCAGTTACTCCCTGCAGGGCGGCGCTGAAGCTTTCTTT. It specifies CASSYSLQGGAEAFF.

The CDR3 DNA sequence: TGCGCCACAACACACCGGGACAGGGCCGAGACCCAGTACTTC. It encodes CATTHRDRAETQYF. The rearrangement links TRBV5-1 to TRBJ2-5, with TRBD1 matching 9 bases. Trimming removed 9 bases from V and 5 bases from J; junction bases left unmatched: 11. The germline gives CDR1 SGHRS, CDR2 YFSETQ. CDR3 size: 14 residues.

On this clone: Other nucleotide sequences from this sample produce the same CDR3. The gene calls are TRBV12-3 or TRBV12-4 and TRBJ1-1, with D unclear. This CDR3 region has 11 residues. Trimming pared 3 bases from V and 5 bases from J, leaving 4 bases between. The chain's CDR3 is CASSLGTEAFF. The DNA for the CDR3 is TGTGCCAGCAGTTTGGGAACTGAAGCTTTCTTT.

This clone was picked up one time. The CDR3 protein is CASSLWTRGYEQFF. The CDR3 nucleotides are TGTGCCAGCAGCTTGTGGACAAGGGGATATGAGCAGTTCTTC. The chain joins TRBV5-6 to TRBJ2-1, with D possibly being TRBD1 (5 bases). Deletions cut 1 base from V and 8 bases from J, with 13 bases between. The CDR3 totals 14 residues. Germline CDR1 is SGHDT and CDR2 is YYEEEE.

This chain links TRBV11-3 with TRBJ1-1; TRBD1 is a possible D gene (6 bases). CDR1 and CDR2 from the germline V gene are SGHNT and YENEEA. Trimming pared 3 bases from V and 8 bases from J, leaving 13 bases between. The CDR3 extends over 13 amino acids. For the CDR3, the DNA is TGTGCCAGCAGCTTTCGCAGGGGCGAAGAAGCTTTCTTT. Translated: CASSFRRGEEAFF.

This chain joins TRBV7-9 and TRBJ1-2; the D is unclear. The V end lost 6 bases, the J end lost 2 bases, and 13 bases lay between the germline ends. Germline-derived CDR1 and CDR2 are SEHNR and FQNEAQ (reference sequence). The CDR3 is 14 amino acids. This CDR3 is CASSTEALNYGYTF. In nucleotides, the CDR3 is TGTGCCAGCAGTACAGAGGCCCTAAACTATGGCTACACCTTC.

The rearrangement links TRBV30 to TRBJ1-6; 10 bases match TRBD1. V was pared by 3 bases and J by 7 bases, with 15 bases of the junction left unmatched. This CDR3 comprises 18 residues. In germline, CDR1 is GTSNPN, CDR2 SVGIG (reference sequence). The CDR3, as DNA: TGTGCCTGGAGCGTATACCGGACAGGGGGTAAACTGAATTCACCCCTCCACTTT. This translates into CAWSVYRTGGKLNSPLHF.

The V gene is TRBV6-2 or TRBV6-3, the J gene TRBJ2-1, with 14 bases identical to TRBD2. The CDR3 consists of 17 residues. Germline V lookup: CDR1 MNHEY, CDR2 SVGEGT. J lost 8 bases, V lost 2 bases, and 8 bases had no gene match. The chain's CDR3 is CASSYGRLAGGRDEQFF. The CDR3 DNA reads as TGTGCCAGCAGTTACGGGAGACTAGCGGGAGGGCGGGATGAGCAGTTCTTC.

J is TRBJ2-7 and V is TRBV6-5, with a tentative D call TRBD2 (7 bases). From germline, CDR1 is MNHEY and CDR2 SVGAGI. This CDR3 comprises 13 residues. The ends were cut back, 6 bases at V and 6 bases at J, with 15 bases in the middle. The CDR3, as DNA: TGTGCCAGCAGCTGGCCAGGGGAGGGCGAGCAGTACTTC. Amino acid sequence: CASSWPGEGEQYF.

The chain combines TRBV7-2 with TRBJ1-2; 7 bases align to TRBD1. This CDR3 contains 19 residues. With V trimmed by 4 bases and J by 2 bases, 19 bases remained unmatched. The V gene's germline CDR1 is SGHTA and CDR2 FQGNSA. The CDR3 spells CASSSPGRDSFFMNYGYTF. The CDR3, as DNA: TGTGCCAGCAGCTCTCCCGGCCGGGACAGCTTCTTCATGAACTATGGCTACACCTTC.

This sequence joins TRBV5-1 and TRBJ1-2; 10 positions match TRBD1. CDR3 length equals 14 residues. J lost 8 bases, V lost 0 bases, and 4 bases had no gene match. CDR1 is SGHRS and CDR2 is YFSETQ in the germline V gene. The CDR3 DNA reads TGCGCCAGCAGCTTGGGACAGGGGGCAGTCGGCTACACCTTC. Its protein is CASSLGQGAVGYTF.